Listed below are T cell receptor beta chains from one sample, sequenced in a study of blood T cell repertoires in COVID-19. Repertoires were generated with immunoSEQ multiplex PCR, while TCRdb's copy carries only in-frame clones and drops some. The repertoire holds over 200,000 clones, with around 75% as singletons. The sequencing sample was made of peripheral blood. These receptor sequences come from a human donor in a cohort sampled during active COVID-19. Both conserved end residues are part of each CDR3. The order of the fields is V gene, J gene, clone size, D gene, CDR3 DNA, CDR3 protein. D genes are given only for firm matches. Only some rows state a clone size, as once, few, many or a class for expanded clones.

>TRBV18|TRBJ2-1|-|-
TGTGCCAGCTCACCCCCTCCGGGTGAGCAGTTCTTC
CASSPPPGEQFF
>TRBV5-1|TRBJ2-6|-|-
TGCGCCAGCAGCTTAACCCTAACGAGGGAAAGCTCTGGGGCCAACGTCCTGACTTTC
CASSLTLTRESSGANVLTF
>TRBV4-1|TRBJ2-3|once|TRBD2
TGCGCCAGCAGCCAAGGTCGGGGAGGGAATTTGGGCACAGATACGCAGTATTTT
CASSQGRGGNLGTDTQYF
>TRBV30|TRBJ1-6|-|-
TGTGCCTGGCGGAAAGCGACTTCCTATAATTCACCCCTCCACTTT
CAWRKATSYNSPLHF
>TRBV2|TRBJ1-3|-|-
TGTGCCAGCAGTATCGGCAGGGGAGCTGGAAACACCATATATTTT
CASSIGRGAGNTIYF
>TRBV11-2|TRBJ2-3|-|TRBD2
TGTGCCAGCAGCCGGGGACTAGCGGGCCCTACTCCAACAACAGATACGCAGTATTTT
CASSRGLAGPTPTTDTQYF
>TRBV6-1|TRBJ2-7|-|-
TGTGCCAGCAGTGAATTGAGGCAGTACTTC
CASSELRQYF
>TRBV27|TRBJ2-1|-|TRBD2
TGTGCCAGCAGTTTGCGGGAGGGTGGGAATGAGCAGTTCTTC
CASSLREGGNEQFF
>TRBV18|TRBJ2-3|-|-
TGTGCCAGCTCACCAGGAGGAGATACGCAGTATTTT
CASSPGGDTQYF
>TRBV11-2|TRBJ2-7|once|-
TGTGCCAGCACCTTCGCGGCAGGGCCCAACGAGCAGTACTTC
CASTFAAGPNEQYF
>TRBV6-6|TRBJ1-6|-|-
TGTGCCAGCACCCCACAGGACGTTCGAATGAATTCACCCCTCCACTTT
CASTPQDVRMNSPLHF
>TRBV11-2|TRBJ1-5|-|TRBD1
TGTGCCAGCAGCTTAGGGGACAGTCATAGCAATCAGCCCCAGCATTTT
CASSLGDSHSNQPQHF
>TRBV6-6|TRBJ1-1|few|-
TGTGCCAGCAGTTACTCACCGGGATTGAACACTGAAGCTTTCTTT
CASSYSPGLNTEAFF
>TRBV2|TRBJ2-7|-|TRBD1
TGTGCCAGCAGTTATGACAGGGACCACGAGCAGTACTTC
CASSYDRDHEQYF
>TRBV4-3|TRBJ1-4|-|TRBD1
TGCGCCAGCAGCTTTCAACAGGGGAGAATTAATGAAAAACTGTTTTTT
CASSFQQGRINEKLFF
>TRBV18|TRBJ2-7|-|TRBD1
TGTGCCAGCTCAACATCCGGGACAGGGCTTGAATCCTACGAGCAGTACTTC
CASSTSGTGLESYEQYF
>TRBV19|TRBJ1-5|-|TRBD1
TGTGCCAGTAGTACCTTTGGACAGGGGACTAGCAATCAGCCCCAGCATTTT
CASSTFGQGTSNQPQHF
>TRBV4-3|TRBJ1-2|-|-
TGCGCCAGCAGCCAAGATCGGTCACAGACCTATGGCTACACCTTC
CASSQDRSQTYGYTF
>TRBV11-2|TRBJ2-7|-|TRBD2
TGTGCCAGCAGGGACCTAGCGGGAGGATCCTACGAGCAGTACTTC
CASRDLAGGSYEQYF
>TRBV6-6|TRBJ2-7|once|TRBD2
TGTGCCAGCAGTTACCTCCCTAGCGGGGGGACCTACGAGCAGTACTTC
CASSYLPSGGTYEQYF
>TRBV4-1|TRBJ2-7|-|-
TGCGCCAGCAGCCAAGGAGACAGGAAGAGCCGCTACGAGCAGTACTTC
CASSQGDRKSRYEQYF
>TRBV25-1|TRBJ2-5|-|TRBD2
TGTGCCAGCAGTGAATCCGGACTAGCGGTGGGGGAGACCCAGTACTTC
CASSESGLAVGETQYF
>TRBV7-3|TRBJ2-5|-|TRBD2
TGTGCCAGCAGTACCAGCGGGAAGGGGACCCAGTACTTC
CASSTSGKGTQYF
>TRBV28|TRBJ1-2|-|-
TGTGCCAGCAGTAGCTCGCGGGTTAACTATGGCTACACCTTC
CASSSSRVNYGYTF
>TRBV5-1|TRBJ1-1|-|-
TGCGCCAGCAGCCCGACAGGAGACACTGAAGCTTTCTTT
CASSPTGDTEAFF
>TRBV9|TRBJ1-4|-|-
TGTGCCAGCAGCGTAGAACAGGGCAGAGGGGAAAAACTGTTTTTT
CASSVEQGRGEKLFF
>TRBV28|TRBJ2-1|-|-
TGTGCCAGCAGTTTACGTCCCGCGGCAGAGCAGTTCTTC
CASSLRPAAEQFF
>TRBV5-1|TRBJ2-7|-|TRBD2
TGCGCCAGCAGCTCATCCTCGACTAGCGGGATGTACGAGCAGTACTTC
CASSSSSTSGMYEQYF
>TRBV2|TRBJ2-2|-|-
TGTGCCAGCAAGGCCCAGTCAGGAACGAACACCGGGGAGCTGTTTTTT
CASKAQSGTNTGELFF
>TRBV11-2|TRBJ2-5|-|TRBD2
TGTGCCAGCAGCCAGACTAGCTCGGAGACCCAGTACTTC
CASSQTSSETQYF
>TRBV9|TRBJ2-3|-|-
TGTGCCAGCAGCGTAGGGGCGATCCCTGGGGATACGCAGTATTTT
CASSVGAIPGDTQYF
>TRBV5-4|TRBJ2-2|-|-
TGTGCCAGCAGCTTTAGTACCCGTAACACCGGGGAGCTGTTTTTT
CASSFSTRNTGELFF
>TRBV5-6|TRBJ1-2|-|TRBD1
TGTGCCAGCAGCTCACAGGGGGCGGGCTATGGCTACACCTTC
CASSSQGAGYGYTF
>TRBV21-1|TRBJ2-3|-|-
TGTGCCAGCAGCCCCCGGAGGAGGGCGAAGTTCACAGATACGCAGTATTTT
CASSPRRRAKFTDTQYF
>TRBV5-6|TRBJ1-5|-|-
TGTGCCAGCAGCTTACAAGGGACACGCAGCAATCAGCCCCAGCATTTT
CASSLQGTRSNQPQHF
>TRBV7-3|TRBJ2-1|few|TRBD2
TGTGCCAGCGGACTAGCGGGAGTCGAGTTCTTC
CASGLAGVEFF
>TRBV9|TRBJ2-3|-|TRBD2
TGTGCCAGCAGCGTAGTGGGCGGGAGAACAGATACGCAGTATTTT
CASSVVGGRTDTQYF
>TRBV4-3|TRBJ1-5|-|TRBD1
TGCGCCAGCAGCCAAGGGGACAGGGGCAATCAGCCCCAGCATTTT
CASSQGDRGNQPQHF
>TRBV28|TRBJ2-7|-|TRBD2
TGTGCCAGCAGTTGGGGGGGGAGGGACGAGCAGTACTTC
CASSWGGRDEQYF
>TRBV18|TRBJ1-1|-|-
TGTGCCAGCTCCCGGGACACTGAAGCTTTCTTT
CASSRDTEAFF
>TRBV7-2|TRBJ2-1|-|-
TGTGCCAGCAGCTTAAGGCGGGACTCCTACAATGAGCAGTTCTTC
CASSLRRDSYNEQFF
>TRBV6-5|TRBJ1-3|-|-
TGTGCCAGCAGCCCCAGGACTTCTTCTGGAAACACCATATATTTT
CASSPRTSSGNTIYF
>TRBV7-2|TRBJ1-2|once|TRBD1
TGTGCCAGCAGCCTCGGACAGGGAGCTAACTATGGCTACACCTTC
CASSLGQGANYGYTF
>TRBV7-2|TRBJ1-1|-|TRBD1
TGTGCCAGCAGCTCACGCCCACAGGGGGCCGCGAGTGCTTTCTTT
CASSSRPQGAASAFF
>TRBV19|TRBJ1-1|-|-
TGTGCCAGTAGTTGGGGACTGTCCACTGAAGCTTTCTTT
CASSWGLSTEAFF
>TRBV27|TRBJ2-7|few|-
TGTGCCAGCTCCCGGGTCCCCACCTCCTACGAGCAGTACTTC
CASSRVPTSYEQYF
>TRBV2|TRBJ2-7|-|-
TGTGCCAGCAGTGCTTCGGGTTCTCCACTTACGAAGCAGTACTTC
CASSASGSPLTKQYF
>TRBV5-1|TRBJ2-7|once|TRBD2
TGCGCCAGCAGCCCGGGACTAGCGGGGGCCACCTACGAGCAGTACTTC
CASSPGLAGATYEQYF
>TRBV28|TRBJ1-5|-|TRBD1
TGTGCCAGCAGTTTGCCAGGGGGCGGGTATCAGCCCCAGCATTTT
CASSLPGGGYQPQHF
>TRBV10-1|TRBJ1-5|few|-
TGCGCCGGTTACAGACACAATCAGCCCCAGCATTTT
CAGYRHNQPQHF
>TRBV7-2|TRBJ2-7|-|TRBD2
TGTGCCAGCAGCTTAGACACCGGGACTAGCTCCTTCTACGAGCAGTACTTC
CASSLDTGTSSFYEQYF
>TRBV6-2/TRBV6-3|TRBJ1-1|-|-
TGTGCCAGCAGTTACTATTCAAGGAGTACTGAAGCTTTCTTT
CASSYYSRSTEAFF
>TRBV19|TRBJ1-2|few|TRBD1
TGTGCCAGTAGTATTCGGGGACAGGGAAATGGCTACACCTTC
CASSIRGQGNGYTF